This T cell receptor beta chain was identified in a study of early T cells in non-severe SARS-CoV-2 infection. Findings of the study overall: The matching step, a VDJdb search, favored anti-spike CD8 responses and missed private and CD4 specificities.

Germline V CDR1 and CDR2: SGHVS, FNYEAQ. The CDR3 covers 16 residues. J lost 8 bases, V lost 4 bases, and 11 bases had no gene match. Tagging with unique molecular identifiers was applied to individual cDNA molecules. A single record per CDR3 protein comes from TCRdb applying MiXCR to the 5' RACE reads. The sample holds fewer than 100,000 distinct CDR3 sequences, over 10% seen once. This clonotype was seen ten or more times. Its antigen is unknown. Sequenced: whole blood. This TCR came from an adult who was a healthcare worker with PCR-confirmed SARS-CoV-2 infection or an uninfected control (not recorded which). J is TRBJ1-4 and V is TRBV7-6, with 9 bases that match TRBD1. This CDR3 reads CASSSGTGSIGEKLFF. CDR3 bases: TGTGCCAGCAGCTCCGGGACAGGGAGTATTGGAGAAAAACTGTTTTTT. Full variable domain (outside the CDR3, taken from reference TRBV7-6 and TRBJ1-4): GAGVSQSPRYKVTKRGQDVALRCDPISGHVSLYWYRQALGQGPEFLTYFNYEAQQDKSGLPNDRFSAERPEGSISTLTIQRTEQRDSAMYRCASSSGTGSIGEKLFFGSGTQLSVL.